This entry lists 10 T cell receptor beta chains sequenced from one sample in a study of T cell responses to AZD1222 COVID-19 vaccine. Method: immunoSEQ multiplex PCR; TCRdb's copy keeps in-frame clones and lacks some. This repertoire shows around 130,000 clones, 91% found once; its top ten account for more than 2.5%. Sequencing was performed on peripheral blood, taken on day 0 of AZD1222 vaccination. These receptors were obtained from an adult in good health.

The chain carries TRBV6-2 or TRBV6-3 and TRBJ2-7, with 7 positions matching TRBD2. CDR1 MNHEY and CDR2 SVGEGT come from the germline V gene. Trimming removed 1 base from V and 3 bases from J; junction bases left unmatched: 3. This CDR3 has 14 residues. CDR3 in amino acids: CASSYWEGNYEQYF. The CDR3 DNA is TGTGCCAGCAGTTACTGGGAGGGTAACTACGAGCAGTACTTC.

The table lists this clone with a count of one. The chain carries TRBV29-1 and TRBJ1-1; D ambiguous. Germline CDR1 and CDR2: SQVTM and ANQGSEA. V lost 4 bases and J lost 1, with 7 bases in between. The length of the CDR3 is 12 residues. The CDR3 nucleotides are TGCAGCGTTGCTGCTGCGAACACTGAAGCTTTCTTT. Its translation is CSVAAANTEAFF.

CDR3 DNA: TGCAGTGCTAGTGATGTTGCCTTTGCGGTCGGCTGGGAGCAGTTCTTC. This sequence encodes CSASDVAFAVGWEQFF. This chain uses TRBV20-1 with TRBJ2-1; D is undetermined. The ends were cut back, 3 bases at V and 10 bases at J, with 25 bases in the middle. Germline V gene lookup returns CDR1 DFQATT and CDR2 SNEGSKA (reference sequence). The CDR3 runs to 16 residues.

The J gene is TRBJ1-1, the V gene TRBV7-2, with 7 bases matching TRBD1. The germline CDR1 and CDR2 sequences are SGHTA and FQGNSA. This CDR3 has 14 residues. The trim removed 6 bases at V and 6 bases at J, leaving 10 bases unmatched. The CDR3 loop reads CASSFVDRAAEAFF. In DNA form, the CDR3 reads TGTGCCAGCAGTTTTGTCGACAGGGCGGCTGAAGCTTTCTTT.

The chain uses TRBV10-2 and TRBJ2-7, with unresolved D. Germline lookup yields CDR1 WSHSY and CDR2 SAAADI. Between the trimmed V and J ends, which lost 6 bases and 5 bases, there was a span of 23 bases. The CDR3 sequence is 16 residues long. CDR3 in amino acids: CASRAWLGTPGDEQYF. CDR3 in DNA: TGCGCCAGCAGGGCGTGGCTTGGCACCCCCGGAGACGAGCAGTACTTC.

The J gene is TRBJ1-6, the V gene TRBV5-4; no clear D gene. CDR3 length equals 12 residues. The germline CDR1 and CDR2 sequences are SGHNT and YYREEE (reference sequence). V lost 5 bases, J lost 9 bases, and 9 bases lay in between. The CDR3 DNA reads as TGTGCCAGCAGTCCTGGATCTTCACCCCTCCACTTT. This gives the protein CASSPGSSPLHF.

This rearrangement joins TRBV7-2 to TRBJ1-1, with unresolved D. From germline, CDR1 is SGHTA and CDR2 FQGNSA. Trimming left V 5 bases short and J 5 bases short, with 18 bases between. This CDR3 spans 15 amino acids. The CDR3 nucleotides are TGTGCCAGCAGCCCTGAAAGGCTCTTGGGAACTGAAGCTTTCTTT. Translated: CASSPERLLGTEAFF. Drawing the rest from reference TRBV7-2 and TRBJ1-1, the complete variable domain is GAGVSQSPSNKVTEKGKDVELRCDPISGHTALYWYRQSLGQGLEFLIYFQGNSAPDKSGLPSDRFSAERTGGSVSTLTIQRTQQEDSAVYLCASSPERLLGTEAFFGQGTRLTVV.

The rearrangement joins TRBV15 to TRBJ1-2; tentative D call: TRBD1 (5 bases). The CDR3 is 15 amino acids. V was cut by 2 bases and J by 10 bases, with 20 bases left in between. Germline CDR1 LNHNV, CDR2 YYDKDF (reference sequence). This chain's CDR3 is CATSRWGWDRDDYTF. CDR3 coding DNA: TGTGCCACCAGCAGATGGGGGTGGGACCGAGATGACTACACCTTC.

The chain combines TRBV5-4 with TRBJ2-1; TRBD2 agrees at 10 bases. Germline CDR1 SGHNT, CDR2 YYREEE (reference sequence). The V segment lost 4 bases and the J segment 4 bases; nucleotides outside the gene matches: 8. The CDR3 consists of 16 residues. The CDR3 loop reads CASSKTGTSAYNEQFF. CDR3 coding DNA: TGTGCCAGCAGCAAGACCGGGACTAGCGCTTACAATGAGCAGTTCTTC.

The rearrangement joins TRBV6-5 to TRBJ2-5; D unresolved. Trimming left V 10 bases short and J 4 bases short, with 10 bases between. The germline gives CDR1 MNHEY, CDR2 SVGAGI. The CDR3 spans 11 residues. This chain's CDR3 is CAIGMGETQYF. The CDR3 DNA is TGTGCCATTGGGATGGGAGAGACCCAGTACTTC.